The sequence of this T cell receptor (beta chain) was determined in a study of chemoradiotherapy in HPV16-positive cancers. Across the whole study: Candidate HPV-specific T-cell clones and common TCR motifs came from functional assays in a couple of HPV16-positive patients. Overall study findings and caveats: Functional assays defining HPV-specific T cells used only a couple of HPV16-positive patients. Non-HPV-specific T cells did not expand in tumors during treatment, whereas candidate HPV-specific clones and E7-related motifs did.

Concerning this clone: Its cognate antigen is unknown.

Over chemoradiotherapy, repertoires were sampled more than once. Sequenced by immunoSEQ multiplex PCR; TCRdb stores in-frame clones only, minus some. The sample records approximately 15,000 clones, about three quarters being singletons. The CDR3 is 15 amino acids. Germline V CDR1 and CDR2: PRHDT, FYEKMQ (reference sequence). Trimming cost V 0 bases and J 5 bases, with 11 bases left between them. This clonotype was sampled from a human donor with HPV-associated anogenital cancer. This chain connects TRBV13 to TRBJ2-1; D is possibly TRBD1 (6 bases). Sampling was performed from a patient who underwent chemoradiotherapy. The CDR3 nucleotides read TGTGCCAGCAGCTTAGGGCAGGCAGGGGACAATGAGCAGTTCTTC. Protein product: CASSLGQAGDNEQFF.